This TCR beta chain comes out of a study of T cell responses to AZD1222 COVID-19 vaccine. To note about this clone: Its specificity is not known.

General observations from the study: Donors, mostly white British, included more females; clonal diversity was possibly underestimated. Close to half of spike-specific TCRs reportedly recognize unmutated variant regions. Sampling that yielded the repertoires occurred only after the peak T cell response.

Germline CDR1 and CDR2: KGHSH and LQKENI. This CDR3 region has 14 residues. V lost 6 bases and J 7 bases, leaving 19 bases between the germline ends. Method: immunoSEQ multiplex PCR; TCRdb's copy keeps in-frame clones and lacks some. Among some 150,000 clones listed, 90% to 95% were seen once. The clonotype originates from an adult in good health. V gene TRBV18 combines with J gene TRBJ2-7, with D perhaps TRBD2 (6 bases). The sample consisted of peripheral blood, taken on day 0 of AZD1222 vaccination. The CDR3 sequence is CASSPYGTGGEQYF. CDR3 sequence (DNA): TGTGCCAGCTCTCCCTACGGCACCGGAGGGGAGCAGTACTTC.